These 9 T cell receptor beta chains originate from one sample sequenced in a study of T cells in Graves' hyperthyroidism and ophthalmopathy. RNA transcripts served as the template for amplifying TCR beta CDR3 regions. First-round RT-PCR targeting the TCR CDR3 was performed with the HTBI primer set. TCRdb called the multiplex PCR reads again in MiXCR, with one record for every CDR3 protein. The data show roughly 580,000 distinct CDR3 sequences, about half seen once. Sequenced material: peripheral blood or thyroid tissue (not recorded which). Receptors were obtained from a woman aged 18-35 years with Graves' hyperthyroidism.

In its sample, this clonotype was seen a few times. The CDR3 DNA reads as TGTGCCAGTAGTCCCGGGAGGACTGAAGCTTTCTTT. Translation gives CASSPGRTEAFF. This chain links TRBV12-3 or TRBV12-4 with TRBJ1-1, with D unclear. The CDR3 loop spans 12 amino acids. V dropped 9 bases and J dropped 5 bases, with 13 bases sitting between them.

The chain uses TRBV7-2 and TRBJ1-2; D is unresolved. This CDR3 comprises 13 residues. Trimming cost V 7 bases and J 4 bases, with 13 bases left between them. Germline CDR1 SGHTA, CDR2 FQGNSA. In DNA, the CDR3 is TGTGCCAGCACCCCCACAAGGTTCTATGGCTACACCTTC. Residues: CASTPTRFYGYTF.

This clonotype was counted between two and nine times. V gene TRBV6-6 combines with J gene TRBJ2-5, with D unresolved. This CDR3 region has 13 residues. Trimming cost V 5 bases and J 4 bases, with 11 bases left between them. Germline values: CDR1 MNHNY, CDR2 SVGAGI (reference sequence). In DNA form, the CDR3 reads TGTGCCAGCAGTCGCTCGGCTCGAGAGACCCAGTACTTC. This codes for CASSRSARETQYF.

The rearrangement links TRBV2 to TRBJ2-5; TRBD1 matches 7 bases. The CDR3 totals 17 residues. CDR1 is SNHLY and CDR2 is FYNNEI in the germline V gene. Unmatched junction bases numbered 16, after V lost 8 bases and J lost 1 base. CDR3 sequence: CASGGTRDSRGQETQYF. The DNA for the CDR3 is TGTGCCAGCGGAGGAACTCGGGACAGTAGAGGCCAAGAGACCCAGTACTTC.

This clonotype showed up just a few times. CDR3 DNA: TGTGCCAGCACCGAGTTGAGACAGGAAGTTTTATACTATGGCTACACCTTC. Its protein is CASTELRQEVLYYGYTF. The chain couples TRBV2 to TRBJ1-2, with D tentatively TRBD1 (6 bases). The CDR3 totals 17 residues. V was cut by 7 bases and J by 3 bases, with 24 bases left in between. CDR1 SNHLY and CDR2 FYNNEI come from the germline V gene.

The J gene is TRBJ1-5, the V gene TRBV6-5; the D gene is possibly TRBD1 (6 bases). The germline V gene encodes CDR1 MNHEY and CDR2 SVGAGI. V shed 6 bases and J shed 3 bases, with 18 bases lying between them. CDR3 size: 16 residues. The CDR3 sequence is CASRDSVDSYNQPQHF. CDR3 sequence (DNA): TGTGCCAGCAGGGACTCGGTGGACAGCTACAATCAGCCCCAGCATTTT.

The J gene is TRBJ2-7, the V gene TRBV10-3; 9 nucleotides agree with TRBD2. In germline, CDR1 is ENHRY, CDR2 SYGVKD. The CDR3 is 12 residues long. The V gene end was trimmed by 10 bases and the J gene end by 3 bases; junction bases not matched to a gene: 4. The CDR3: CATRLADYEQYF. In DNA, the CDR3 is TGTGCCACCAGACTAGCGGACTACGAGCAGTACTTC.

This clonotype has just a few counts. V is TRBV7-9 and J is TRBJ1-4; weak D call: TRBD2 (6 bases). The J call may be faulty, since TRBJ2-3 better matches the DNA end. CDR1 is SEHNR, CDR2 FQNEAQ, per germline (reference sequence). CDR3 length: 14 amino acids. CDR3 region: CASSFETREDTQYF. In nucleotides, the CDR3 is TGTGCCAGCAGCTTTGAGACTAGGGAGGATACGCAGTATTTT.

The genes are TRBV29-1 and TRBJ2-5; 7 bases are shared with TRBD2. Per the germline V gene, CDR1 is SQVTM and CDR2 is ANQGSEA. Trimming cost V 7 bases and J 5 bases; bases outside gene matches: 4. The CDR3 length is 11 residues. The CDR3 spells CSGRGGETQYF. The CDR3 DNA follows: TGCAGCGGGCGGGGAGGGGAGACCCAGTACTTC.